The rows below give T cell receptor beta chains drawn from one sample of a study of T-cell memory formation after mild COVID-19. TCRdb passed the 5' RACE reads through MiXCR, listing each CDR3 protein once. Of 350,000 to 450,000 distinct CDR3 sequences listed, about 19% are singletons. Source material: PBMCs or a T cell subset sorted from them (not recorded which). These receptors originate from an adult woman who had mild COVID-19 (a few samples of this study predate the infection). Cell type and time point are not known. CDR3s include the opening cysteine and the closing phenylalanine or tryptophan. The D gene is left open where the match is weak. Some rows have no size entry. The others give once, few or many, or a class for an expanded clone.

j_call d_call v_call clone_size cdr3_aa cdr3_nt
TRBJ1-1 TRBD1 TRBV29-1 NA CSVDRGGFTEAFF TGCAGCGTTGACAGGGGGGGGTTCACTGAAGCTTTCTTT
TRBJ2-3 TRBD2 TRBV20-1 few CSAIAGGTTDTQYF TGCAGTGCAATAGCGGGGGGGACCACAGATACGCAGTATTTT
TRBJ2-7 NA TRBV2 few CASSLVHEQYF TGTGCCAGCAGTCTAGTCCACGAGCAGTACTTC
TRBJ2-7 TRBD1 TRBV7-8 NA CASSGTGAVGEQYF TGTGCCAGCAGCGGGACAGGGGCCGTGGGCGAGCAGTACTTC
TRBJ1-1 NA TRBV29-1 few CSGGGGVNTEAFF TGCAGCGGTGGAGGGGGTGTGAACACTGAAGCTTTCTTT
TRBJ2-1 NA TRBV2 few CASSGVPYNEQFF TGTGCCAGCAGCGGCGTCCCTTACAATGAGCAGTTCTTC
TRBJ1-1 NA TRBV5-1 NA CASSPQVRNPNTEAFF TGCGCCAGCAGCCCGCAAGTTAGGAATCCAAACACTGAAGCTTTCTTT
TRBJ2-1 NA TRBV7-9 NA CASSGSQGWGFF TGTGCCAGCAGCGGAAGTCAGGGTTGGGGGTTCTTC
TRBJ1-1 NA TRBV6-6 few CASSAIEGSTEAFF TGTGCCAGCAGTGCCATCGAGGGGTCCACTGAAGCTTTCTTT
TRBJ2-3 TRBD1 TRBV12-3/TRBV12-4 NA CASSFYVRDRADTDTQYF TGTGCCAGCAGTTTTTATGTCCGGGACAGGGCTGACACAGATACGCAGTATTTT
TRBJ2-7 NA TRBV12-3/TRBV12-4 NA CASSQFVDRPPVEQYF TGTGCCAGCAGTCAGTTTGTGGACCGCCCCCCAGTCGAGCAGTACTTC
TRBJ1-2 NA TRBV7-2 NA CASSLFRNGYTF TGTGCCAGCAGCTTATTCCGGAATGGCTACACCTTC
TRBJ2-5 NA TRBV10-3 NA CAISESIRGETQYF TGTGCCATCAGTGAGTCGATCAGGGGAGAGACCCAGTACTTC
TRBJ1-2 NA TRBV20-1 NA CSARDGRAEHGYTF TGCAGTGCTAGAGATGGGCGGGCCGAACACGGCTACACCTTC
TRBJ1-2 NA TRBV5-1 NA CASSLEDPTSGHGYTF TGCGCCAGCAGCTTGGAAGACCCCACCTCCGGTCATGGCTACACCTTC
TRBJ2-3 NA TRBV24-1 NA CATGETEDTQYF TGTGCCACCGGCGAAACAGAAGATACGCAGTATTTT
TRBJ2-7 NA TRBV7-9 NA CASSRGGTAAYEQYF TGTGCCAGCAGCCGAGGAGGGACAGCTGCCTACGAGCAGTACTTC
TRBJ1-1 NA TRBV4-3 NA CASSQMGSGATEAFF TGCGCCAGCAGCCAGATGGGGAGCGGGGCCACTGAAGCTTTCTTT
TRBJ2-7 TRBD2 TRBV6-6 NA CASSYGRARRLSYEQYF TGTGCCAGCAGTTACGGGAGGGCCCGTCGGTTATCCTACGAGCAGTACTTC
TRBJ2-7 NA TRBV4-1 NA CASSQADGTAYEQYF TGCGCCAGCAGCCAAGCCGACGGGACGGCCTACGAGCAGTACTTC
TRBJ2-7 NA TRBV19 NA CASSMASGYEQYF TGTGCCAGTAGTATGGCCAGTGGTTACGAGCAGTACTTC
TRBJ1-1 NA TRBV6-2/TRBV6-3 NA CASSYFQLNTEAFF TGTGCCAGCAGTTACTTCCAACTGAACACTGAAGCTTTCTTT
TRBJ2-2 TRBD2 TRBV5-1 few CASCSPPGGPAGELFF TGCGCCAGCTGCTCCCCCCCGGGGGGGCCAGCCGGGGAGCTGTTTTTT
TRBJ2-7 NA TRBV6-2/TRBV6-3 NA CASILGAEQYF TGTGCCAGCATCCTAGGGGCGGAGCAGTACTTC
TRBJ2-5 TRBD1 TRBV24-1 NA CATSEWTGMDETQYF TGTGCCACCAGTGAATGGACAGGGATGGATGAGACCCAGTACTTC
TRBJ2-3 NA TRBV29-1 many CSGSTDTQYF TGCAGCGGGAGCACAGATACGCAGTATTTT
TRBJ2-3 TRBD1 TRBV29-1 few CSGRTGADTQYF TGCAGCGGACGCACAGGGGCAGATACGCAGTATTTT
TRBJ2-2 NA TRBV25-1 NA CASSVGRVGHPTGELFF TGTGCCAGCAGTGTGGGCCGAGTAGGTCACCCCACCGGGGAGCTGTTTTTT
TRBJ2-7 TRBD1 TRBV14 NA CASSHGTVYEQYF TGTGCCAGCAGCCATGGGACAGTCTACGAGCAGTACTTC
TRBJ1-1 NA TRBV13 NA CASSFFRGTVNTEAFF TGTGCCAGCAGCTTTTTCCGGGGGACGGTGAACACTGAAGCTTTCTTT
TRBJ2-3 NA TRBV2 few CASSTPLASNTQYF TGTGCCAGCAGTACCCCGTTAGCGTCAAATACGCAGTATTTT
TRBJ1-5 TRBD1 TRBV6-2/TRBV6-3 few CASSYGQGVRQPQHF TGTGCCAGCAGTTATGGACAGGGCGTCAGACAGCCCCAGCATTTT
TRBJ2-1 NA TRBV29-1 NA CSVASRSGGDQFF TGCAGCGTCGCTTCCCGATCCGGAGGTGATCAGTTCTTC
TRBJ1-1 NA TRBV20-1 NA CSAAFNRIGEAFF TGCAGTGCTGCCTTCAACCGGATAGGGGAAGCTTTCTTT
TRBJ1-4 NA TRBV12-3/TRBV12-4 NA CAIPPKDSPTNEKLFF TGTGCCATCCCCCCGAAGGACAGTCCAACTAATGAAAAACTGTTTTTT
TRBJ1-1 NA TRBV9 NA CASSSYSEGEAFF TGTGCCAGCAGCTCATACTCGGAGGGTGAAGCTTTCTTT
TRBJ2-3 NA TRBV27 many CASSWRGRQYF TGTGCCAGCAGTTGGCGGGGGCGGCAGTATTTT
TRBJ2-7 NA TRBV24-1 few CATSDGQGGLYEQYF TGTGCCACCAGTGATGGACAGGGAGGGCTCTACGAGCAGTACTTC
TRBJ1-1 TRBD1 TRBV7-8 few CASSSDRGSYTEAFF TGTGCCAGCAGCTCGGACAGGGGGAGTTACACTGAAGCTTTCTTT
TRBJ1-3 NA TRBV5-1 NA CASSTGGGLSGNTIYF TGCGCCAGCAGCACCGGAGGTGGACTCTCTGGAAACACCATATATTTT
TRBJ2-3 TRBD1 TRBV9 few CASSVDGTVGPTDTQYF TGTGCCAGCAGCGTAGATGGGACAGTAGGACCCACAGATACGCAGTATTTT
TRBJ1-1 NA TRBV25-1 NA CASSETPVVGTEAFF TGTGCCAGCAGTGAAACCCCGGTTGTTGGCACTGAAGCTTTCTTT
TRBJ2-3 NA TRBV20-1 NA CSATEVSASTDTQYF TGCAGTGCTACTGAGGTGTCAGCGAGCACAGATACGCAGTATTTT
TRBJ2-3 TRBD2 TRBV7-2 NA CASSLGSGGRTDTQYF TGTGCCAGCAGCTTAGGGAGCGGGGGACGCACAGATACGCAGTATTTT
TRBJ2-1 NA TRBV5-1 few CASSLRDGGPNEQFF TGCGCCAGCAGCTTAAGGGACGGGGGGCCCAATGAGCAGTTCTTC
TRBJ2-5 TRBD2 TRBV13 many CASSSTSGGTQETQYF TGTGCCAGCAGCTCTACTAGCGGGGGTACTCAAGAGACCCAGTACTTC
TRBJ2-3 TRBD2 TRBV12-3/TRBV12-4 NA CASSARESGTDTQYF TGTGCCAGCAGTGCGCGGGAGAGCGGCACAGATACGCAGTATTTT
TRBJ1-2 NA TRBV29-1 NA CSAEGVDGYTF TGCAGCGCCGAGGGGGTTGATGGCTACACCTTC
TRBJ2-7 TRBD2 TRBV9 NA CASSVGASGGHSYEQYF TGTGCCAGCAGCGTAGGAGCTAGCGGGGGTCACTCCTACGAGCAGTACTTC
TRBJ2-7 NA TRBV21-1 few CASSKDYEQYF TGTGCCAGCAGCAAAGACTACGAGCAGTACTTC
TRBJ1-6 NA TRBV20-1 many CSALALGQRNSPLHF TGCAGTGCTCTTGCACTCGGACAGAGAAATTCACCCCTCCACTTT